The rows below give T cell receptor beta chains drawn from one sample of a study of CD8+ T cells in alopecia areata. Using immunoSEQ multiplex PCR, the repertoire was profiled, and TCRdb retains in-frame clones only, with some absent. Of hundreds of thousands of clones listed, 67% are singletons. This specimen consisted of CD4+ T cells sorted from blood, obtained at week 0. These receptor sequences come from a human donor with alopecia areata. Each CDR3 is given with its conserved first and last residue. The D gene is left open where the match is weak. Not all rows give a size; the values are once, few, many and, for expanded clones, a class.

J: TRBJ1-1; size: .; V: TRBV29-1; D: .; CDR3: CSASNTEAFF; DNA: TGCAGCGCCAGTAACACTGAAGCTTTCTTT
J: TRBJ2-3; size: .; V: TRBV9; D: TRBD2; CDR3: CASSVVGAGGSTDTQYF; DNA: TGTGCCAGCAGCGTAGTGGGAGCGGGGGGGTCCACAGATACGCAGTATTTT
J: TRBJ2-3; size: .; V: TRBV29-1; D: TRBD2; CDR3: CSVEGLASSTDTQYF; DNA: TGCAGCGTTGAGGGACTAGCGTCTAGCACAGATACGCAGTATTTT
J: TRBJ2-7; size: few; V: TRBV7-9; D: .; CDR3: CASSGVYEQYF; DNA: TGTGCCAGCAGCGGGGTGTACGAGCAGTACTTC
J: TRBJ1-5; size: .; V: TRBV25-1; D: .; CDR3: CASSGSNQPQHF; DNA: TGTGCCAGCAGTGGTTCAAATCAGCCCCAGCATTTT
J: TRBJ2-7; size: .; V: TRBV30; D: .; CDR3: CAWRRRAPKNEQYF; DNA: TGTGCCTGGAGGAGACGAGCCCCGAAAAACGAGCAGTACTTC
J: TRBJ2-5; size: .; V: TRBV29-1; D: TRBD1; CDR3: CSVAQGVQETQYF; DNA: TGCAGCGTAGCCCAGGGGGTCCAAGAGACCCAGTACTTC
J: TRBJ2-1; size: .; V: TRBV5-1; D: TRBD2; CDR3: CASSLLAGRENEQFF; DNA: TGCGCCAGCAGCTTACTAGCGGGCCGCGAGAATGAGCAGTTCTTC
J: TRBJ1-3; size: .; V: TRBV25-1; D: .; CDR3: CATSPGNTIYF; DNA: TGTGCCACGAGTCCGGGAAACACCATATATTTT
J: TRBJ1-2; size: .; V: TRBV29-1; D: .; CDR3: CSASGGPNYGYTF; DNA: TGCAGCGCGAGCGGGGGGCCGAACTATGGCTACACCTTC
J: TRBJ2-5; size: .; V: TRBV11-2; D: TRBD2; CDR3: CASSLGTMGTIQETQYF; DNA: TGTGCCAGCAGCTTAGGGACCATGGGGACTATACAAGAGACCCAGTACTTC
J: TRBJ2-5; size: .; V: TRBV4-3; D: .; CDR3: CASRGREETQYF; DNA: TGCGCCAGCAGAGGACGGGAAGAGACCCAGTACTTC
J: TRBJ2-6; size: .; V: TRBV9; D: .; CDR3: CASSAWGSGANVLTF; DNA: TGTGCCAGCAGCGCCTGGGGCTCTGGGGCCAACGTCCTGACTTTC
J: TRBJ2-3; size: .; V: TRBV9; D: TRBD2; CDR3: CASSVGAGGTDTQYF; DNA: TGTGCCAGCAGCGTAGGAGCGGGGGGCACAGATACGCAGTATTTT
J: TRBJ2-7; size: .; V: TRBV5-6; D: TRBD1; CDR3: CASSQDRASYEQYF; DNA: TGTGCCAGCAGCCAGGACAGGGCCAGCTACGAGCAGTACTTC
J: TRBJ1-1; size: .; V: TRBV5-1; D: TRBD1; CDR3: CASKPGTEGEAFF; DNA: TGCGCCAGCAAACCCGGGACAGAAGGTGAAGCTTTCTTT
J: TRBJ1-3; size: .; V: TRBV30; D: .; CDR3: CAWRGGLSGNTIYF; DNA: TGTGCCTGGAGGGGGGGTCTCTCTGGAAACACCATATATTTT
J: TRBJ1-5; size: .; V: TRBV19; D: .; CDR3: CASSRDNSNQPQHF; DNA: TGTGCCAGTAGTAGGGACAATTCCAATCAGCCCCAGCATTTT
J: TRBJ1-2; size: .; V: TRBV2; D: .; CDR3: CASSEGPNGYTF; DNA: TGTGCCAGCAGTGAAGGACCTAATGGCTACACCTTC
J: TRBJ2-1; size: .; V: TRBV5-6; D: .; CDR3: CASSRDTFSSYNEQFF; DNA: TGTGCCAGCAGCCGGGACACCTTCAGCTCCTACAATGAGCAGTTCTTC
J: TRBJ2-7; size: few; V: TRBV7-9; D: .; CDR3: CASSSPGYPDYEQYF; DNA: TGTGCCAGCAGCTCGCCAGGGTACCCCGACTACGAGCAGTACTTC
J: TRBJ1-5; size: .; V: TRBV6-6; D: TRBD1; CDR3: CASINPGQGQPQHF; DNA: TGTGCCAGCATAAACCCGGGACAGGGCCAGCCCCAGCATTTT
J: TRBJ1-5; size: few; V: TRBV29-1; D: .; CDR3: CSVQSVSNQPQHF; DNA: TGCAGCGTACAATCGGTGAGCAATCAGCCCCAGCATTTT
J: TRBJ2-3; size: .; V: TRBV29-1; D: .; CDR3: CSVEKSTDTQYF; DNA: TGCAGCGTTGAAAAAAGCACAGATACGCAGTATTTT
J: TRBJ2-7; size: .; V: TRBV15; D: TRBD1; CDR3: CATSRDRGEQYF; DNA: TGTGCCACCAGTAGAGACAGGGGCGAGCAGTACTTC
J: TRBJ2-5; size: .; V: TRBV5-6; D: .; CDR3: CASSFPRGFRQETQYF; DNA: TGTGCCAGCAGCTTTCCTCGGGGGTTTAGGCAAGAGACCCAGTACTTC
J: TRBJ1-2; size: .; V: TRBV28; D: .; CDR3: CATVVGDNYGYTF; DNA: TGTGCCACCGTGGTTGGAGATAACTATGGCTACACCTTC
J: TRBJ2-3; size: once; V: TRBV29-1; D: TRBD1; CDR3: CSVGLGQGGDTQYF; DNA: TGCAGCGTGGGCCTGGGACAGGGCGGGGATACGCAGTATTTT
J: TRBJ2-7; size: .; V: TRBV30; D: .; CDR3: CAWSGGSPYEQYF; DNA: TGTGCCTGGAGTGGGGGGTCCCCCTACGAGCAGTACTTC
J: TRBJ2-5; size: .; V: TRBV27; D: TRBD1; CDR3: CASSRDRQETQYF; DNA: TGTGCCAGCAGTCGGGACAGACAAGAGACCCAGTACTTC
J: TRBJ2-1; size: .; V: TRBV2; D: TRBD2; CDR3: CASSASSGGSPYNEQFF; DNA: TGTGCCAGCAGTGCGAGTAGCGGGGGGTCACCGTACAATGAGCAGTTCTTC
J: TRBJ1-2; size: once; V: TRBV10-3; D: .; CDR3: CALREGSTYGYTF; DNA: TGTGCCCTCCGGGAGGGGTCGACGTATGGCTACACCTTC
J: TRBJ1-2; size: .; V: TRBV29-1; D: .; CDR3: CSVAQIADYGYTF; DNA: TGCAGCGTCGCTCAAATCGCAGACTATGGCTACACCTTC
J: TRBJ2-1; size: .; V: TRBV4-3; D: TRBD2; CDR3: CASSQVLASSSYNEQFF; DNA: TGCGCCAGCAGCCAAGTACTAGCGTCGAGCTCCTACAATGAGCAGTTCTTC
J: TRBJ2-1; size: .; V: TRBV5-1; D: TRBD2; CDR3: CASSPSGGANEQFF; DNA: TGCGCCAGCAGCCCTAGCGGGGGGGCCAATGAGCAGTTCTTC
J: TRBJ2-2; size: few; V: TRBV5-4; D: .; CDR3: CATRGNGELFF; DNA: TGTGCAACCAGGGGAAACGGGGAGCTGTTTTTT
J: TRBJ2-2; size: .; V: TRBV4-1; D: .; CDR3: CASSQDRRSNTGELFF; DNA: TGCGCCAGCAGCCAAGATAGAAGATCGAACACCGGGGAGCTGTTTTTT
J: TRBJ2-5; size: .; V: TRBV7-2; D: .; CDR3: CASSLRSRETQYF; DNA: TGTGCCAGCAGCTTAAGATCGAGAGAGACCCAGTACTTC
J: TRBJ2-3; size: .; V: TRBV5-6; D: .; CDR3: CASTRPHTDTQYF; DNA: TGTGCCAGCACTCGCCCCCACACAGATACGCAGTATTTT
J: TRBJ1-2; size: few; V: TRBV19; D: .; CDR3: CASRGDAIEGYTF; DNA: TGTGCCAGTAGGGGGGACGCTATTGAGGGCTACACCTTC
J: TRBJ2-1; size: .; V: TRBV30; D: .; CDR3: CALENRAINEQFF; DNA: TGTGCCTTGGAGAACAGGGCGATTAATGAGCAGTTCTTC
J: TRBJ2-7; size: .; V: TRBV29-1; D: .; CDR3: CSVGQSSYEQYF; DNA: TGCAGCGTTGGACAGAGCTCCTACGAGCAGTACTTC
J: TRBJ2-2; size: few; V: TRBV2; D: .; CDR3: CASSVGPQTGELFF; DNA: TGTGCCAGCAGTGTGGGGCCACAGACCGGGGAGCTGTTTTTT
J: TRBJ2-5; size: .; V: TRBV7-6; D: .; CDR3: CASSLAGRETQYF; DNA: TGTGCCAGCAGCTTAGCGGGCCGAGAGACCCAGTACTTC
J: TRBJ1-2; size: .; V: TRBV27; D: TRBD1; CDR3: CASSRQGYGYTF; DNA: TGTGCCAGCAGCCGACAGGGCTATGGCTACACCTTC